This entry lists 9 T cell receptor beta chains sequenced from one sample in a study of regulatory T cells in long-lasting Graves disease. Time point of the sample: newly diagnosed GD, antithyroid drugs for less than 3 months. The TCR library was made from RNA that had been extracted from PBMCs in TRIzol. According to the study, TCR beta libraries were built with iRepertoire HTBI primers and CDR3-region Arm-PCR. TCRdb redid the calling of the multiplex PCR reads with MiXCR, one entry per CDR3 protein. This sample has about 620,000 distinct CDR3 sequences; 15% to 20% occur once, and the top ten carry 18%. This same sample was also part of a study on T cells in Graves' hyperthyroidism and ophthalmopathy.

The sample in question was peripheral blood mononuclear cells (PBMCs), obtained at new diagnosis, from a patient treated with antithyroid drugs. All receptors derive from a woman aged 30 to 39 with Graves disease.

This clonotype has a count of ten or more. CDR3 region: CASKQGSYNEQFF. Written as DNA, the CDR3 is TGTGCCAGCAAACAGGGGTCCTACAATGAGCAGTTCTTC. This sequence joins TRBV12-3 or TRBV12-4 and TRBJ2-1; TRBD1 aligns across 7 bases. V lost 7 bases, J lost 1 base, and 1 base stayed unmatched. This CDR3 region has 13 residues.

Notes on this clonotype: A much larger clone differs from this one at a single base, so this may be a read error. The chain is built from TRBV2 and TRBJ1-4; 8 nucleotides agree with TRBD1. There are 16 residues in the CDR3. From germline, CDR1 is SNHLY and CDR2 FYNNEI. With V trimmed by 10 bases and J by 8 bases, 18 bases remained unmatched. The CDR3 reads CATVLLVGQGIEKLFF. The CDR3 DNA reads as TGTGCCACAGTCCTCCTGGTCGGACAGGGCATCGAAAAACTGTTTTTT.

This clonotype appeared once. The chain links TRBV20-1 to TRBJ2-3; no firm D call. CDR1 and CDR2 (germline): DFQATT, SNEGSKA (reference sequence). The V gene lost 5 bases and the J gene lost 1 base, with 4 bases spanning the gap. The CDR3 consists of 11 residues. CDR3 region: CSAHRTDTQYF. The DNA for the CDR3 is TGCAGTGCTCATCGCACAGATACGCAGTATTTT.

This chain uses TRBV10-3 with TRBJ2-1, with 8 bases identical to TRBD2. J was trimmed by 7 bases and V by 6 bases; bases with no gene match: 11. The germline CDR1 and CDR2 sequences are ENHRY and SYGVKD. CDR3 size: 15 residues. CDR3 nucleotides: TGTGCCATCAGGGTCTTCGAGCGGGAGACGAATGAGCAGTTCTTC. Its protein product is CAIRVFERETNEQFF.

The sample holds many counts of this clonotype. V usage is TRBV7-8 and J usage is TRBJ1-2, with D possibly matching TRBD1 (6 bases). V lost 1 base and J lost 7, with 16 bases in between. The V gene's germline CDR1 is SGHVS and CDR2 FQNEAQ. The CDR3 spans 15 residues. DNA for the CDR3: TGTGCCAGCAGCTTAGGACCGACAGGCCCGGGTGGCTACACCTTC. It translates to CASSLGPTGPGGYTF.

This clonotype was picked up a small number of times. This chain links TRBV20-1 with TRBJ2-1; D gene ambiguous. Germline assignment: CDR1 DFQATT and CDR2 SNEGSKA (reference sequence). CDR3 length equals 14 residues. Deletions cut 7 bases from V and 0 bases from J, with 13 bases between. In DNA, the CDR3 is TGCAGTGATTTGGCCGTCAGCTCCTACAATGAGCAGTTCTTC. Protein: CSDLAVSSYNEQFF.

This chain joins TRBV6-1 and TRBJ2-3; 7 bases map to TRBD1. Germline V CDR1 and CDR2: MNHNS, SASEGT. This CDR3 comprises 14 residues. Germline trimming cut 7 bases from V and 0 bases from J; bases unmatched to any gene: 4. CDR3: CASIRQGSTDTQYF. DNA for the CDR3: TGTGCCAGCATACGACAGGGAAGCACAGATACGCAGTATTTT.

This clonotype has a count of ten or more. V gene TRBV15 combines with J gene TRBJ1-2, with TRBD1 identical over 8 bases. This CDR3 has 15 amino acids. From germline, CDR1 is LNHNV and CDR2 YYDKDF (reference sequence). V lost 2 bases, J lost 6 bases, and 8 bases stayed unmatched. This chain's CDR3 is CATSRPPPDRDGYTF. DNA for the CDR3: TGTGCCACCAGCAGACCCCCTCCGGACAGGGATGGCTACACCTTC.

This clonotype was recorded many times. The rearrangement uses TRBV27 and TRBJ1-4; D remains ambiguous. The germline CDR1 and CDR2 sequences are MNHEY and SMNVEV (reference sequence). The CDR3 extends over 13 amino acids. V was trimmed by 3 bases and J by 4 bases, leaving 6 bases between them. CDR3 coding DNA: TGTGCCAGCAGTTTGTGGGTTAATGAAAAACTGTTTTTT. It is translated as CASSLWVNEKLFF.